This T cell receptor (beta chain) was documented in a study of blood T cell repertoires in COVID-19. Background on the study: Samples representing acute and convalescent COVID-19 were sourced from the United States, Italy and Spain. T cells, B-cell-depleted T cells, or PBMCs provided the cDNA or gDNA that served as material.

Profiling relied on immunoSEQ multiplex PCR, and the TCRdb table lists in-frame clones only, not all of them. Among around 170,000 clones listed, 85% to 90% were seen once. V lost 4 bases and J lost 4, with 8 bases in between. CDR1 is SQVTM and CDR2 is ANQGSEA in the germline V gene. This CDR3 is 12 amino acids long. The clonotype originates from a man aged 50 to 60 with active or convalescent COVID-19. This chain joins TRBV29-1 and TRBJ2-1; perhaps TRBD1 as D (5 bases). Sequencing input: peripheral blood. CDR3 in DNA: TGCAGCGTTGCGACAGATTACAATGAGCAGTTCTTC. This codes for CSVATDYNEQFF.